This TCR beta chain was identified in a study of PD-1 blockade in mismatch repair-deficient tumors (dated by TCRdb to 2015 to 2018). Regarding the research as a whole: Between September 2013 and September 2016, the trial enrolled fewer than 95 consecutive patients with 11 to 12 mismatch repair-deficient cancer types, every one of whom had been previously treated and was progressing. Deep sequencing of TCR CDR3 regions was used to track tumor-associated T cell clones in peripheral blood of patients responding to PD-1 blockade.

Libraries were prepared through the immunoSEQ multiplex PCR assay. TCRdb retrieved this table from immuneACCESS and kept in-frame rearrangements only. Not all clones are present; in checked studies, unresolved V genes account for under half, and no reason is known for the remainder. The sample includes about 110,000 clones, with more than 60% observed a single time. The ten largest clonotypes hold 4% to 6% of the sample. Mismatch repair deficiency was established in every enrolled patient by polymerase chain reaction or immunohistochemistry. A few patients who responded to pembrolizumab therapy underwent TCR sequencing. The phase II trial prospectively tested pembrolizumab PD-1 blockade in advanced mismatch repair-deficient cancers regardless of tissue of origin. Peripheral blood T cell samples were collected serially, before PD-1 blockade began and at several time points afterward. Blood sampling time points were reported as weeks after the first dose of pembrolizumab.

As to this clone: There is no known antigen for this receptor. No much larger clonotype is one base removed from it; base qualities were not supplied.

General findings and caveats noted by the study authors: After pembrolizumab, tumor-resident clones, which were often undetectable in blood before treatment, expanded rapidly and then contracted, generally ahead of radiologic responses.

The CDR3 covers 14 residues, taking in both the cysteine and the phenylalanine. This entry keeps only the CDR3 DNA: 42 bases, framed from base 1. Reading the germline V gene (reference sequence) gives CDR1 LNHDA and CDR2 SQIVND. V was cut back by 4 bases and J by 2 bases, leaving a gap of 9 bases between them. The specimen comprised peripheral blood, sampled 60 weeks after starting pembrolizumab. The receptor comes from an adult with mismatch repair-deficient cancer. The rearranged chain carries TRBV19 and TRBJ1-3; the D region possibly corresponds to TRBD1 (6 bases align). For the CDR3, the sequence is CASSTGATGNTIYF. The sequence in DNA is TGTGCCAGTAGTACGGGGGCGACTGGAAACACCATATATTTT.